The rows below give T cell receptor beta chains drawn from one sample of a study of blood T cells in healthy people across ages. TCRdb ran MiXCR on the 5' RACE reads and lists one entry per CDR3 protein. The sample holds roughly 2 million distinct CDR3 sequences, approximately 50% seen once. What was sequenced was blood. Receptors were obtained from a woman in her thirties or forties in good health. CDR3s include the opening cysteine and the closing phenylalanine or tryptophan.

V gene	J gene	CDR3 protein
TRBV7-8	TRBJ2-1	CASSQLAGEHNEQFF
TRBV4-1	TRBJ1-1	CASSQWGQQKTSTEAFF
TRBV7-9	TRBJ2-1	CASSLRLAGLGNEQFF
TRBV12-3/TRBV12-4	TRBJ2-3	CASSTRGRPKLQDTQYF
TRBV14	.	CASSQDSRTAFYKETQYF
TRBV2	TRBJ1-2	CDSKESGLNYGYTF
TRBV15	TRBJ1-2	CATSRGTAEESSNYGYTF
TRBV4-2	TRBJ2-3	CASSNLFLEEDTQYF
TRBV13	TRBJ2-5	CASSSDPHQETQYF
TRBV28	TRBJ1-1	CASSLWTGGKTEAFF
TRBV25-1	TRBJ1-2	CAASDRGSYGYTF
TRBV7-8	TRBJ2-6	CASSRRQWAGASNSGANVLTF
TRBV20-1	TRBJ1-2	CSARAMGTISYGYTF
TRBV7-9	TRBJ1-2	CASSLDQGSYGYTF
TRBV7-9	TRBJ1-2	CAGSLVRTKANYGYTF
TRBV29-1	TRBJ1-2	CSVRGQEVGYTF
TRBV6-1	TRBJ1-1	CASREHQGGKAFF
TRBV20-1	TRBJ2-3	CSAEDSGGADTQYF
TRBV7-6	TRBJ2-7	CASSPRWSGDVYEQYF
TRBV13	TRBJ2-3	CASRPPDRVPDTQYF
TRBV5-1	TRBJ1-1	CASSSPGGSLNTEAFF
TRBV7-8	TRBJ2-5	CASSSGMGGLQYF
TRBV20-1	TRBJ2-3	CSARDPPLAGIRDTQYF
TRBV4-1	TRBJ2-1	CASSQPGVRPWNEQFF
TRBV12-3/TRBV12-4	TRBJ2-1	CASTARGQGMNEQFF
TRBV7-2	TRBJ1-2	CASSLDGGREDGYTF
TRBV28	TRBJ1-2	CASSYPGQTLNYGYTF
TRBV28	TRBJ2-3	CASSLPLTDFTDTQYF
TRBV5-1	TRBJ2-7	CASSDPSGGTYEQYF
TRBV5-1	TRBJ1-2	CASSSLEPADGYTF
TRBV20-1	TRBJ2-7	CSALRTVSSYEQYF
TRBV20-1	TRBJ2-7	CSARETSSYEQYF
TRBV4-3	TRBJ2-5	CASSQLTGGLETQYF